This entry lists 12 T cell receptor beta chains sequenced from one sample in a study of somatic mutations in cytotoxic T cells in rheumatoid arthritis. TCRdb's copy holds only in-frame clones and misses some; the assay was immunoSEQ multiplex PCR. The profile covers around 20,000 clones, with over 80% appearing a single time and approximately 10% taken by the ten largest. Sequenced: CD8+ T cells sorted from blood. The receptor source for this set is a man aged 18 to 29 with rheumatoid arthritis.

The chain combines TRBV7-9 with TRBJ2-4; D uncertain. The CDR3 runs 11 residues. Trimming took 1 base from V and 7 from J, leaving 2 bases between them. CDR1 SEHNR and CDR2 FQNEAQ come from the germline V gene (reference sequence). The DNA of the CDR3 is TGTGCCAGCAGCTTAGGGAACATTCAGTACTTC. This sequence encodes CASSLGNIQYF. The complete variable domain, with remaining parts taken from reference TRBV7-9 and TRBJ2-4, reads DTGVSQNPRHKITKRGQNVTFRCDPISEHNRLYWYRQTLGQGPEFLTYFQNEAQLEKSRLLSDRFSAERPKGSFSTLEIQRTEQGDSAMYLCASSLGNIQYFGAGTRLSVL.

In its sample, this clone was seen a few times. The chain is built from TRBV27 and TRBJ2-7; D gene uncertain. CDR3 size: 13 residues. Between the trimmed V and J ends, which lost 3 bases and 6 bases, there was a span of 12 bases. The germline gives CDR1 MNHEY, CDR2 SMNVEV (reference sequence). CDR3 bases: TGTGCCAGCAGTTTTCGCAGCCCGGGCGAGCAGTACTTC. Translated: CASSFRSPGEQYF.

CDR3 in DNA: TGTGCCAGCCGGCTAGCGGGGGCCACTAGGGGCAATGAGCAGTTCTTC. Encoded protein: CASRLAGATRGNEQFF. The chain couples TRBV15 to TRBJ2-1, with 10 bases matching TRBD2. With V trimmed by 10 bases and J by 6 bases, 15 bases remained unmatched. Germline lookup yields CDR1 LNHNV and CDR2 YYDKDF (reference sequence). This CDR3 region has 16 residues.

This clone was seen more than once but under ten times. The chain joins TRBV28 to TRBJ2-7; 11 nucleotides align to TRBD2. This CDR3 spans 18 amino acids. Germline loops: CDR1 MDHEN, CDR2 SYDVKM. V was pared by 3 bases and J by 0 bases, with 10 bases of the junction left unmatched. The DNA for the CDR3 is TGTGCCAGCAGTTTTCCGGCTAGCGGGGGGTTGGTCTCCTACGAGCAGTACTTC. Its protein is CASSFPASGGLVSYEQYF. Supplemented by reference TRBV28 and TRBJ2-7, the full variable domain reads DVKVTQSSRYLVKRTGEKVFLECVQDMDHENMFWYRQDPGLGLRLIYFSYDVKMKEKGDIPEGYSVSREKKERFSLILESASTNQTSMYLCASSFPASGGLVSYEQYFGPGTRLTVT.

This chain connects TRBV13 to TRBJ1-6; TRBD1 agrees at 8 bases. V trimming: 5 bases; J trimming: 9 bases; junction bases outside the gene matches: 9. In germline, CDR1 is PRHDT, CDR2 FYEKMQ (reference sequence). The CDR3 runs to 15 residues. The CDR3 region has the DNA TGTGCCAGCAGCGTCATCGGGACAGGATCTTCACCCCTCCACTTT. Residues: CASSVIGTGSSPLHF.

This chain joins TRBV6-6 and TRBJ1-1; 9 nucleotides agree with TRBD1. This CDR3 region has 13 residues. Germline trimming cut 5 bases from V and 6 bases from J; bases unmatched to any gene: 4. CDR1 is MNHNY, CDR2 SVGAGI, per germline (reference sequence). The CDR3 is CASSPQGASEAFF. The CDR3 coding sequence is TGTGCCAGCAGTCCACAGGGGGCATCTGAAGCTTTCTTT.

V usage is TRBV9 and J usage is TRBJ1-5, with 7 positions matching TRBD1. This CDR3 contains 15 residues. Trimming took 4 bases from V and 2 from J; bases not matched to a gene: 6. Germline-derived CDR1 and CDR2 are SGDLS and YYNGEE. CDR3 sequence: CASSLDRLGNQPQHF. The CDR3 nucleotides are TGTGCCAGCAGCTTGGACAGGTTGGGCAATCAGCCCCAGCATTTT.

V usage is TRBV28 and J usage is TRBJ2-7; TRBD1 aligns across 12 bases. V was pared by 3 bases and J by 4 bases, with 4 bases of the junction left unmatched. There are 15 residues in the CDR3. Germline V gene sequence: CDR1 MDHEN, CDR2 SYDVKM. CDR3 bases: TGTGCCAGCAGTTTGCGGGACAGGGGGCCGTACGAGCAGTACTTC. Amino acid sequence: CASSLRDRGPYEQYF.

J is TRBJ2-5 and V is TRBV7-2; 12 bases fit TRBD1. The germline CDR1 and CDR2 sequences are SGHTA and FQGNSA. The CDR3 has 16 amino acids. Unmatched junction bases numbered 4, after V lost 2 bases and J lost 3 bases. The DNA of the CDR3 is TGTGCCAGCAGCTTACCGGGACAGGGGGCTGAAGAGACCCAGTACTTC. Its translation: CASSLPGQGAEETQYF. Supplemented by reference TRBV7-2 and TRBJ2-5, the full variable domain reads GAGVSQSPSNKVTEKGKDVELRCDPISGHTALYWYRQSLGQGLEFLIYFQGNSAPDKSGLPSDRFSAERTGGSVSTLTIQRTQQEDSAVYLCASSLPGQGAEETQYFGPGTRLLVL.

For this clone: Other DNA variants within this sample encode the same CDR3. The rearrangement uses TRBV5-6 and TRBJ1-1, with D possibly matching TRBD1 (5 bases). The CDR3 runs to 12 residues. CDR1 is SGHDT, CDR2 YYEEEE, per germline. V was shortened by 1 base and J by 5 bases, with 6 bases between the two germline ends. The CDR3 loop reads CASSLRGTEAFF. CDR3 nucleotides: TGTGCCAGCAGCTTGAGGGGAACTGAAGCTTTCTTT.

V usage is TRBV7-3 and J usage is TRBJ2-3; 7 bases fit TRBD1. CDR3 length: 15 amino acids. The germline V gene has CDR1 SGHTA and CDR2 FQGTGA. V dropped 5 bases and J dropped 2; count of bases not matched to a gene: 7. The CDR3 spells CASSPGTADTDTQYF. DNA of the CDR3: TGTGCCAGCAGCCCCGGGACAGCCGACACAGATACGCAGTATTTT.

The chain combines TRBV6-6 with TRBJ1-5; D gene ambiguous. This CDR3 is 15 amino acids long. Trimming pared 0 bases from V and 8 bases from J, leaving 14 bases between. From germline, CDR1 is MNHNY and CDR2 SVGAGI (reference sequence). The CDR3 here is CASSYSGRPVEPQHF. CDR3 nucleotide sequence: TGTGCCAGCAGTTACTCGGGAAGACCGGTAGAGCCCCAGCATTTT.